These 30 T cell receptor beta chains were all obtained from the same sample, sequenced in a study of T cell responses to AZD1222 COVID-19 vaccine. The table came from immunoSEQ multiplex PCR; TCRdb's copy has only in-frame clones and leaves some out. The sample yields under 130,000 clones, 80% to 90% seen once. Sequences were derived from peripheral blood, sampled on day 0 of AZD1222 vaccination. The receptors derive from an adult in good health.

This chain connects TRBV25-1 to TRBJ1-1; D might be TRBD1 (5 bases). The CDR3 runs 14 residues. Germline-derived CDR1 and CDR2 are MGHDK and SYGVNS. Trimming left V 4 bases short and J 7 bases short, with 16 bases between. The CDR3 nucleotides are TGTGCCAGCAGTGGGAGGGAGGGGCTGGGTGAAGCTTTCTTT. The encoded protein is CASSGREGLGEAFF.

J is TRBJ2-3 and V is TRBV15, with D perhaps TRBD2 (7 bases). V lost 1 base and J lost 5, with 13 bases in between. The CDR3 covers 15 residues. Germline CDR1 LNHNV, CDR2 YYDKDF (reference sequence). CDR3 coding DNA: TGTGCCACCAGCAGAGTGGGGGGGCTCGGAGATACGCAGTATTTT. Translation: CATSRVGGLGDTQYF.

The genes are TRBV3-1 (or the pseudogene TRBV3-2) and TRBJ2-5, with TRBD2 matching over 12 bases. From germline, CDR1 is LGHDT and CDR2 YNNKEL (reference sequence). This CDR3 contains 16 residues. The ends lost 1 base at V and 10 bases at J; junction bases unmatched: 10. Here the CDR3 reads CASSQVPGLAGSLQYF. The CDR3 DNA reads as TGTGCCAGCAGCCAAGTCCCTGGACTAGCGGGATCCCTCCAGTACTTC.

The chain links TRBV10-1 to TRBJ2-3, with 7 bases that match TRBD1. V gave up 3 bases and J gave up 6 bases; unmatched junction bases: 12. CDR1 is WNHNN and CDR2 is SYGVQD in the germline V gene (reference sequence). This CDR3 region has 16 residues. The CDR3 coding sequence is TGCGCCAGCAGTGACCCGACAGGGAAGGAATCGGATACGCAGTATTTT. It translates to CASSDPTGKESDTQYF.

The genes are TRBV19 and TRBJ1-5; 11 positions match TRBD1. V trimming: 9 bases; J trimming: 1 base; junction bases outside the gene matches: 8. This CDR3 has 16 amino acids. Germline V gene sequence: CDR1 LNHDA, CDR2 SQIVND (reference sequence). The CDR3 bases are TGTGCCAGCGCGGGACAGGGGGGTATGAGCAATCAGCCCCAGCATTTT. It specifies CASAGQGGMSNQPQHF.

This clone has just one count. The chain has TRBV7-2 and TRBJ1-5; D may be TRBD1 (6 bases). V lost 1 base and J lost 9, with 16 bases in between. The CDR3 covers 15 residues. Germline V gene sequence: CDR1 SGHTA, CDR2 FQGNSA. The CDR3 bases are TGTGCCAGCAGCTTAGATTATCAGGGGTCAACGCCCCAGCATTTT. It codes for CASSLDYQGSTPQHF.

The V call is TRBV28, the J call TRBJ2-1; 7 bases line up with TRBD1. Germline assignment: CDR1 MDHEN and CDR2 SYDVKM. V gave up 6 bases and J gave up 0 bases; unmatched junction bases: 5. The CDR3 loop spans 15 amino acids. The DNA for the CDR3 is TGTGCCAGCAGCCCCGGACAGGTCTCCTACAATGAGCAGTTCTTC. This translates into CASSPGQVSYNEQFF.

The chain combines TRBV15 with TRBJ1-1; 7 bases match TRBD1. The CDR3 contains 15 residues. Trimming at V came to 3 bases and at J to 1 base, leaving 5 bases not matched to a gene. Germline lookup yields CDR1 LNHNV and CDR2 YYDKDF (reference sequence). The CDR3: CATSRWDRGNTEAFF. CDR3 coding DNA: TGTGCCACCAGCAGGTGGGACAGAGGGAACACTGAAGCTTTCTTT.

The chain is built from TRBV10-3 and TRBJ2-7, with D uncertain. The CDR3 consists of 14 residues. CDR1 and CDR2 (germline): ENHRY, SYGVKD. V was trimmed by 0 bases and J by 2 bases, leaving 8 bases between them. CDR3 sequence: CAISESVAPYEQYF. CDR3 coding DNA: TGTGCCATCAGTGAGTCAGTGGCCCCCTACGAGCAGTACTTC.

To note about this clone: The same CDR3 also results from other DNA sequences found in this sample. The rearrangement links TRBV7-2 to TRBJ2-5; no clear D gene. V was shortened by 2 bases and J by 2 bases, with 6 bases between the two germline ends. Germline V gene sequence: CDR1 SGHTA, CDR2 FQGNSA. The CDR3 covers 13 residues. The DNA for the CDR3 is TGTGCCAGCAGCTTAAGGCGGCAAGAGACCCAGTACTTC. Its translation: CASSLRRQETQYF.

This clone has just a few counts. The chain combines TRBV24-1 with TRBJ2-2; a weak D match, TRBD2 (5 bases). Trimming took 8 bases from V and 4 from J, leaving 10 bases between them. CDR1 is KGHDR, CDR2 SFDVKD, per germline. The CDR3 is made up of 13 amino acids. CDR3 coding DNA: TGTGCCACCAACAATGCGGGCACCGGGGAGCTGTTTTTT. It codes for CATNNAGTGELFF.

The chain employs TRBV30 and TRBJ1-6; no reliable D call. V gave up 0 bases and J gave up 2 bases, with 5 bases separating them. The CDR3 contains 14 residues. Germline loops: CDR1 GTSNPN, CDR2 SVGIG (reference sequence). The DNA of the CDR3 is TGTGCCTGGAGTGTGGCAGCCTATAATTCACCCCTCCACTTT. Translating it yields CAWSVAAYNSPLHF. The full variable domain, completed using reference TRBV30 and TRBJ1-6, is SQTIHQWPATLVQPVGSPLSLECTVEGTSNPNLYWYRQAAGRGLQLLFYSVGIGQISSEVPQNLSASRPQDRQFILSSKKLLLSDSGFYLCAWSVAAYNSPLHFGNGTRLTVT.

The CDR3 DNA follows: TGTGCCAGCCGGGAGGGGTCCACCGGGGAGCTGTTTTTT. It yields the protein CASREGSTGELFF. The chain couples TRBV2 to TRBJ2-2; 8 bases match TRBD2. Germline trimming cut 8 bases from V and 4 bases from J; bases unmatched to any gene: 3. The CDR3 spans 13 residues. The germline V gene has CDR1 SNHLY and CDR2 FYNNEI.

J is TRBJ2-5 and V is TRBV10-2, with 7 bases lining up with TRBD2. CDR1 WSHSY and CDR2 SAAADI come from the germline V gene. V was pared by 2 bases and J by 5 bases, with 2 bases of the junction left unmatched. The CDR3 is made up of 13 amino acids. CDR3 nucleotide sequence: TGCGCCAGCAGTGAGCTGGGAGGGGAGACCCAGTACTTC. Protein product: CASSELGGETQYF.

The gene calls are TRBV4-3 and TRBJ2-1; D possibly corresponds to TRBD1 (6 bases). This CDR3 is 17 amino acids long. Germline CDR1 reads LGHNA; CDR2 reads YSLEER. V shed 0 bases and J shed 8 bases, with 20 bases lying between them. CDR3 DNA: TGCGCCAGCAGCCAAGAGTTCCGGCAGGGGTTTACCCATGAGCAGTTCTTC. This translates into CASSQEFRQGFTHEQFF.

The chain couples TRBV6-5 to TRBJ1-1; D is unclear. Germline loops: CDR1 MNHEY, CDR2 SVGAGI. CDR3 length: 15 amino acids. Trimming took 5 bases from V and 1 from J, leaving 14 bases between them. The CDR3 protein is CASSRGPTPNTEAFF. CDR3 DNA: TGTGCCAGCAGTCGGGGTCCCACCCCGAACACTGAAGCTTTCTTT.

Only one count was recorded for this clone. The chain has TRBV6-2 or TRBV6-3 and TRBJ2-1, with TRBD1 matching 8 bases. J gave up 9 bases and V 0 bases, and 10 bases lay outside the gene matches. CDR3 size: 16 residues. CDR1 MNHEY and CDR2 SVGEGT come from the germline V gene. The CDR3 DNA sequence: TGTGCCAGCAGTTACTCAGGGCAGGGGGCCCCTTTTGAGCAGTTCTTC. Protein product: CASSYSGQGAPFEQFF.

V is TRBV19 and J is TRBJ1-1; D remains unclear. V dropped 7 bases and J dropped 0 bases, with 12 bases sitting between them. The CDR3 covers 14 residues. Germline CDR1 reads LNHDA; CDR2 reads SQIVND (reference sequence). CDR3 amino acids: CASTMEGLNTEAFF. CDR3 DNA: TGTGCCAGTACGATGGAGGGTTTGAACACTGAAGCTTTCTTT.

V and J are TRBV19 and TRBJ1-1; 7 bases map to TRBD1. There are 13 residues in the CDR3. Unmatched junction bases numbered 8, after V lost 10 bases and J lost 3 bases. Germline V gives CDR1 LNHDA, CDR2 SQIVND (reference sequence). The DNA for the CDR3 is TGTGCCACCCAATTAACAGGGGACACTGAAGCTTTCTTT. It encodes CATQLTGDTEAFF. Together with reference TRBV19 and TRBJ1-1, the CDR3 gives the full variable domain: DGGITQSPKYLFRKEGQNVTLSCEQNLNHDAMYWYRQDPGQGLRLIYYSQIVNDFQKGDIAEGYSVSREKKESFPLTVTSAQKNPTAFYLCATQLTGDTEAFFGQGTRLTVV.

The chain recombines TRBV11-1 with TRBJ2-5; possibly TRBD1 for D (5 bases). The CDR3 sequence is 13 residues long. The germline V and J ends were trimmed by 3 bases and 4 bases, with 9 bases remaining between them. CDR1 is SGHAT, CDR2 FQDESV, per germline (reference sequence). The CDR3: CASSLGPSETQYF. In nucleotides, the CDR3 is TGTGCCAGCAGCTTGGGGCCTTCAGAGACCCAGTACTTC. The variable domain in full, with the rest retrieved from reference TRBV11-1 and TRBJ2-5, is EAEVAQSPRYKITEKSQAVAFWCDPISGHATLYWYRQILGQGPELLVQFQDESVVDDSQLPKDRFSAERLKGVDSTLKIQPAELGDSAMYLCASSLGPSETQYFGPGTRLLVL.

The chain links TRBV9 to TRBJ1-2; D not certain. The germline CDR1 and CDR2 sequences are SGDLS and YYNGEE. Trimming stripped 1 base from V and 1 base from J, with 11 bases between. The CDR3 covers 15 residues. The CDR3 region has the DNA TGTGCCAGCAGCGTAAACCCACAGAGTAACTATGGCTACACCTTC. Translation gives CASSVNPQSNYGYTF.

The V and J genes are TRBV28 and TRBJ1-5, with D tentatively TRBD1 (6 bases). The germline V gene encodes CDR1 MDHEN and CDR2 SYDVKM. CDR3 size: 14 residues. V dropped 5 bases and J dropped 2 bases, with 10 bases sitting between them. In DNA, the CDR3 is TGTGCCAGCAGTAAAGGGGGGGGCAATCAGCCCCAGCATTTT. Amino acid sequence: CASSKGGGNQPQHF. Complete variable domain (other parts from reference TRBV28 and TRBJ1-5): DVKVTQSSRYLVKRTGEKVFLECVQDMDHENMFWYRQDPGLGLRLIYFSYDVKMKEKGDIPEGYSVSREKKERFSLILESASTNQTSMYLCASSKGGGNQPQHFGDGTRLSIL.

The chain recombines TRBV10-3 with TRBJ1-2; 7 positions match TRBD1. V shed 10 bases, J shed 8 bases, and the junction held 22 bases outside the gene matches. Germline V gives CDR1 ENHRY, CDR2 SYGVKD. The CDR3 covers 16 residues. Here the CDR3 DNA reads TGTGCCACACAGAAAGCAATGACAGGGTCAAGCTACGGCTACACCTTC. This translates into CATQKAMTGSSYGYTF.

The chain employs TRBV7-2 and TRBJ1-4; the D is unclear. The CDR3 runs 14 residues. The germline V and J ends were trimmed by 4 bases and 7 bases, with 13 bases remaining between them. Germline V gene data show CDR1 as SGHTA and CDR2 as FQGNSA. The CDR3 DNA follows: TGTGCCAGCAGCTCGACAATATCGGGTGAAAAACTGTTTTTT. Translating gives CASSSTISGEKLFF.

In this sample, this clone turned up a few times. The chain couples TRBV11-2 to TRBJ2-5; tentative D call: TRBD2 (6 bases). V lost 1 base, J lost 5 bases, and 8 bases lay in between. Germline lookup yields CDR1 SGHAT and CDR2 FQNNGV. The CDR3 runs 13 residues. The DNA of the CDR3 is TGTGCCAGCAGCTTAGCGGGAGCTGAGACCCAGTACTTC. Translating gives CASSLAGAETQYF.

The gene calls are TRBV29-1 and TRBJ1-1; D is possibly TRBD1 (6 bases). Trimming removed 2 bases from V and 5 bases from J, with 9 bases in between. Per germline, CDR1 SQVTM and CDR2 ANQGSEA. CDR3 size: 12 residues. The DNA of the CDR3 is TGCAGCGTTGAAAAGGGGGAAACTGAAGCTTTCTTT. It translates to CSVEKGETEAFF.

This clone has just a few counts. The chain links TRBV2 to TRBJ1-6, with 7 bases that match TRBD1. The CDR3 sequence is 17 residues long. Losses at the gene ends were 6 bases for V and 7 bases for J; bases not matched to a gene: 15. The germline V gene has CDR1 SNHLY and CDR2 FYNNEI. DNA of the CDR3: TGTGCCAGCAGGACCTCCGGGACAGAGGTTTTCAATTCACCCCTCCACTTT. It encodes CASRTSGTEVFNSPLHF.

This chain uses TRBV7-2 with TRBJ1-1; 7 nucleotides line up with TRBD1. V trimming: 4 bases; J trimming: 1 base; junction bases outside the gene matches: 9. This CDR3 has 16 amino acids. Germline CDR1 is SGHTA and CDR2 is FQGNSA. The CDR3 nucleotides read TGTGCCAGCAGCTGGCCCCCGGGACAGCAGAACACTGAAGCTTTCTTT. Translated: CASSWPPGQQNTEAFF.

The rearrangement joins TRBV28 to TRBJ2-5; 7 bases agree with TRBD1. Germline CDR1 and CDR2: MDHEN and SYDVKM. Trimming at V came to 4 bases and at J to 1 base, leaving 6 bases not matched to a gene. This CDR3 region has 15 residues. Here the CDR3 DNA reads TGTGCCAGCAGTTCCCCCGGGACAGCCCAAGAGACCCAGTACTTC. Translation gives CASSSPGTAQETQYF. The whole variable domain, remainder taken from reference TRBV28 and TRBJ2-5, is DVKVTQSSRYLVKRTGEKVFLECVQDMDHENMFWYRQDPGLGLRLIYFSYDVKMKEKGDIPEGYSVSREKKERFSLILESASTNQTSMYLCASSSPGTAQETQYFGPGTRLLVL.

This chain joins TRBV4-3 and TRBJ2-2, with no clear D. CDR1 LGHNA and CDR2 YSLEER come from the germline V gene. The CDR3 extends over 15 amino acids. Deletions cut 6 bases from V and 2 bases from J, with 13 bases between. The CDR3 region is CASSSFDRNTGELFF. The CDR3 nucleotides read TGCGCCAGCAGTTCATTTGACCGAAACACCGGGGAGCTGTTTTTT.